This TCR beta chain stems from a study of cytomegalovirus exposure and HLA in healthy donors (dated by TCRdb to about 2017). Context from the whole study: According to an earlier analysis of a few hundred of the donors, some 180 million T cells yielded roughly 110 million unique TCR beta sequences and about 300 Gb of sequence data. Around 320 gigabases of sequencing data and 70 million to 100 million unique TCR sequences were included in an early release covering 500 to 750 HLA-typed donors. Among the roughly 400 genotyped donors, around 81% belonged to the genetic ancestry cluster associated with self-reported Caucasian donors. The study was designed to test whether signatures of past pathogen exposure could be identified by cataloging public T cell receptors. The T cell repertoires of some 700 subjects were profiled by immunosequencing and related to cytomegalovirus serostatus. In addition to the first cohort of several hundred subjects, a separate validation cohort of approximately 130 different subjects was used. To predict cytomegalovirus infection status, the study brought together high-throughput TCR immunosequencing, statistical association of individual TCRs with disease status, and machine learning. In a later analysis, previously published TCR beta repertoires from 666 donors were re-analyzed and high-resolution HLA genotyping was added so that TCR occurrence patterns could be studied. Rather than using new phenotypic data, the later analysis identified candidate immune exposures from TCR beta sequences and from how often those sequences occurred across donors. To decide whether each TCR beta V gene segment behaved as functional or pseudogenic, an earlier analysis of 587 of the donors relied on high-throughput TCR beta sequencing. Donor age, sex, ethnicity and CMV serostatus were compiled together with the repertoire data. Genome-wide SNP genotypes for about three fifths of the roughly 700 donors were used in a later genetic analysis, which treated that subset as a discovery cohort. All discovery cohort repertoires had been generated on a single sequencing platform. HLA typing covered class I and class II loci at four-digit resolution. The number of donors typed differed by locus, with about 629-640 for A, B, C, DRB1 and DQB1, about 500 for DQA1, 600 to 610 for DPA1, and under 490 for DPB1. Four to six DR-DQ haplotypes were handled as single units for association and clustering because linkage in the cohort was strong. On average, around 240,000 unique TCR beta nucleotide sequences were sequenced per donor among a few hundred genotyped donors of the cohort, with about 19% of those sequences being non-productive. Study-wide conclusions, independent of this receptor: The study gave a list of some 150 TCR beta chains associated with cytomegalovirus. Broadly in line with IMGT annotations, most TCR beta V segments showed up in productive rearrangements about 87% or about 30% of the time in an earlier analysis of roughly 590 of the donors. V-gene and J-gene trimming of TCR beta chains was associated with a missense DCLRE1C variant in a later genetic analysis, and the association was replicated in an independent cohort. When HLA alleles, especially DR and DQ, strongly co-occurred, attributing TCR associations to individual alleles was difficult. A further reported finding was that TCR beta sequences accurately predicted the HLA-A and HLA-B alleles for most subjects in the first cohort. In vitro tests confirmed that three of the cytomegalovirus-associated TCR beta chains recognize cytomegalovirus antigens. According to a later analysis, parvovirus B19, influenza, CMV and Epstein-Barr virus appeared linked to several top co-occurrence clusters. For the cohort, immune exposure information was limited to CMV serostatus. Seventeen rarely observed V segments, including chromosome 9 orphons, were excluded from the earlier analysis of several hundred of the donors because counts were too low. In a later analysis, HLA-associated TCR beta chains showed more clonal expansion and lower generation probabilities than non-associated chains that were equally common. Some IMGT-functional V segments, including TRBV6-2 and TRBV6-3, could not be distinguished by the 87-base-pair reads and were therefore excluded. A later analysis found that TCR association rates varied across HLA loci, with DRB1 alleles showing the most associated TCRs and HLA-C alleles the fewest. A later analysis associated 17,000 or so TCR beta sequences with specific HLA alleles at a false discovery rate of 0.05. The sequencing pipeline was judged likely to have produced a cluster of highly shared sequence variants as a technical artifact. In both the original and validation cohorts, the classifier was reported to diagnose cytomegalovirus status with high specificity and sensitivity. Because HLA typing was missing for some donors at each locus, association tests included only the typed subset. The authors suggested that the approach could potentially be generalized to other disease states and immunological phenotypes. Presence/absence analyses assumed roughly uniform sequencing depth across donors, an assumption that may not hold. Most TCR sequences were seen in very few donors, while some public TCRs were found in many individuals. Linkage disequilibrium might explain the correlated functional status among segregating V segments, but an unknown experimental factor could not be ruled out. Most CMV-associated TCR beta chains appeared to be HLA-restricted in a later analysis, and the HLA associations seemed to be driven largely by CMV exposure. In a later genetic analysis, fewer N-insertions in productive TCRs were reported among donors in an Asian-associated ancestry cluster than the 666-donor mean. This cohort had only TCR beta chains sequenced, and the lack of alpha or paired-chain data limited which features could be detected.

On this clone: Its specific antigen is unknown. It has no much larger one-base neighbor in the sample; base qualities were not kept.

Relative to germline, V is 4 bases shorter and J is 4 bases shorter, with 5 bases between their ends. The CDR3, from cysteine to phenylalanine, totals 11 residues. Only the CDR3 portion is preserved as DNA: 33 bases, with reading frame beginning at the first base. The germline V gene supplies CDR1 SNHLY and CDR2 FYNNEI. To prepare the library, the immunoSEQ multiplex PCR assay was applied. The multiplex PCR relied on a mix of 60 forward primers for TCR Vbeta segments and 13 reverse primers for TCR Jbeta segments. The CDR3 region of rearranged TCR beta genes was amplified from genomic DNA by a multiplex PCR assay. On the Illumina HiSeq System, the amplified TCR beta libraries were sequenced as 87-base-pair reads. The paper's data handling went like this. A later analysis tallied 75 million to 95 million unique TCR beta chains across the roughly 610 repertoires, and roughly 11 million of those chains were shared by two or more donors. Raw reads were error-corrected and collapsed into unique sequences by a nearest-neighbor algorithm in which closely related sequences were merged to remove PCR and sequencing errors. CDR3 sequences were aligned to IMGT reference sequences to assign V, D and J gene segments. Each retained sequence needed at least a six-nucleotide match to both a V gene segment and a J gene segment. A rearrangement was called productive if the CDR3 had no stop codons and remained in frame with V and J, and every other rearrangement was called non-productive. Following IMGT convention, CDR3 was defined as the stretch from the second conserved V-encoded cysteine to the conserved J-encoded phenylalanine. The earlier analysis of 450 to 750 of the donors excluded any sequence lacking an unambiguous match to a single V gene segment. In an earlier analysis of a few hundred of the donors, V segments were called functional above 56.7% productive rearrangements and were called segregating when the between-donor standard deviation exceeded 5%. A statistical classification framework was built to diagnose cytomegalovirus status from the catalog of TCR beta chain sequences. In a later analysis, TCR nucleotide sequences were compared against IMGT/GENE-DB human TR gene sequences so that V and J genes could be assigned. The TCRdist pipeline was used in a later analysis to assign CDR3 sequences and most-parsimonious VDJ recombination scenarios. In a later analysis, each TCR beta chain was defined by its CDR3 amino acid sequence together with its V-gene family, and reads without a unique V-gene family were excluded. To address suspected cross-contamination and a sequencing artifact, a later analysis removed roughly 640 highly shared, low-generation-probability nucleotide sequences. In a later analysis, a clonal expansion index was calculated for each public chain from normalized within-repertoire ranks of inferred template counts. Generation probabilities in a later analysis came from a VDJ recombination model fitted to out-of-frame rearrangements, and those results were checked against IGoR. Hypergeometric tests were used in a later analysis to score TCR-TCR, TCR-HLA and TCR-CMV co-occurrence, with a repertoire-size bias correction applied to the TCR pairs. In a later analysis, false discovery rates were estimated by permuting HLA or CMV assignments 20 times. In a later analysis, co-occurring TCRs were grouped with DBSCAN, and TCRdist sequence similarity was added when clustering was performed within HLA-allele-positive subsets. Repertoires with fewer than 30,000 or more than 120,000 public chains, plus five repertoires with anomalous nucleotide sharing, were excluded from co-occurrence clustering. TCRdb obtained this table from immuneACCESS and retained in-frame rearrangements with V and J assigned. These tables miss some clones; where compared with another copy, unresolved V genes account for less than half of the shortfall, and the remainder is unexplained. V, J and clone size reflect that table, while D and trimming were determined from the DNA. This sample gives 150,000 or so clones in total; less than 80% of them show up just once. The ten largest account for 2% to 2.5% of the sample.

In total, fewer than 750 healthy bone marrow donors made up the cohort. At the time of sampling, every cohort member was nominally healthy, though immune exposures that went unrecorded were likely present. The donor tested CMV seronegative and was one of the 352 seronegative cohort members. Every donor gave a peripheral blood sample, and the peripheral blood mononuclear cells from that sample were used for TCR beta sequencing. Genomic DNA extraction from the blood cell samples was performed with the Qiagen DNeasy Blood Extraction Kit. The sequence joins TRBV2 to TRBJ2-7; matching of 5 bases hints at TRBD2 as the D gene. Sequenced: PBMCs. This clonotype originated in a young man in good health and CMV-seronegative. The nucleotides read TGTGCCAGCAGTGGAGGGTACGAGCAGTACTTC. This encodes CASSGGYEQYF.